The clone carrying this TCR beta chain was seen more than once but under ten times. The target antigen is unknown. The data originate from a study of human T cells and chemical hapten exposure. Whole-study results and caveats: TCRs exceeding 1 in 1000 frequency stayed unchanged with DPC sensitization.

In the authors' workflow: Sample TCR totals centred on a median of approximately 100,000, ranging about 20,000 to 700,000. TCRdb fed the RACE reads into MiXCR, producing one record per CDR3 protein. The V and J calls and clone size are TCRdb's, not the authors'. This table holds about 90,000 distinct CDR3 sequences, 8.5% found once. The CDR3 runs 14 residues. The V and J ends lost 3 bases and 4 bases, in that order; junction bases with no gene match: 6. Germline V CDR1 and CDR2: DFQATT, SNEGSKA (reference sequence). Regarding time point: pre-sensitization, week 0. Described treatment: therapeutic diphenylcyclopropenone sensitization with weekly scalp DPC.

The TCR comes from a middle-aged man with alopecia areata. Some clones in this sample may be carry-over from other donors' samples. The sample was whole blood, taken in connection with sensitization to the hapten diphenylcyclopropenone (DPC). The V call is TRBV20-1, the J call TRBJ2-5; 9 bases are shared with TRBD2. CDR3 in amino acids: CSASVLAGVETQYF. CDR3 coding DNA: TGCAGTGCTAGCGTACTAGCGGGTGTAGAGACCCAGTACTTC.